This entry describes one T cell receptor beta chain. The data derive from a study of blood T cell repertoires in COVID-19. The repertoire was sequenced with immunoSEQ multiplex PCR; TCRdb's copy has only in-frame clones and lacks some. The sample consists of 250,000 or so clones, around 90% of them appearing once. Germline V CDR1 and CDR2: WNHNN, SYGVQD (reference sequence). The CDR3 sequence is 20 residues long. V was pared by 11 bases and J by 0 bases, with 25 bases of the junction left unmatched. V usage is TRBV10-1 and J usage is TRBJ2-7; 10 bases are shared with TRBD2. The TCR sequence derives from a man aged 35-49 years who had been exposed to COVID-19. The sequenced material came from PBMCs or T cells enriched from blood (not recorded which). CDR3: CARQVTVAPSGSFSSYEQYF. CDR3 nucleotides: TGCGCCCGCCAGGTGACTGTGGCGCCTAGCGGGAGTTTTAGCTCCTACGAGCAGTACTTC.